These T cell receptor beta chains were read from a single sample in a study of Ad26.COV2.S vaccination and SARS-CoV-2 variants. Libraries were prepared by immunoSEQ multiplex PCR; TCRdb keeps only in-frame clonotypes and omits some of them. The profile covers 400,000 to 450,000 clones, with 90% appearing a single time and about 4.1% taken by the ten largest. The sample in question was peripheral blood, obtained in a trial of Ad26.COV2.S vaccine versus placebo. The receptors here all came from a person aged 18-60 years who received the Ad26.COV2.S COVID-19 vaccine or a placebo. Both conserved end residues are part of each CDR3. The D gene is left open where the match is weak.

TRBV28,15,.,CASSGGTLTNSPLHF
TRBV27,15,TRBD1,CASSLGQGISNEQFF
TRBV7-9,13,TRBD2,CASSLGLADPQDF
TRBV5-1,18,TRBD1,CASSLETGGAIFVTEAFF
TRBV30,12,.,CAWRDIGNTIYF
TRBV5-1,13,.,CASSATAQETQYF
TRBV11-2,15,.,CASSLEVGAWSEAFF
TRBV29-1,13,.,CSVEVRVPGELFF
TRBV7-9,16,.,CASSLPDPGSYNEQFF
TRBV3-1/TRBV3-2,17,.,CASSQTAPGATNEKLFF
TRBV5-1,17,.,CASSPFSPEERPIGYTF
TRBV4-3,15,.,CTSSPRDSELETQYF
TRBV6-5,15,.,CASSRGTESTDTQYF
TRBV27,18,TRBD2,CASRLALAGGAKTYEQYF